Shown below are 11 T cell receptor beta chains from a single sample sequenced in a study of blood T cell repertoires in COVID-19. Clones were sequenced by immunoSEQ multiplex PCR, and TCRdb holds only the in-frame ones, with some missing. The data show approximately 71,000 clones, 65% to 80% seen once. Specimen: peripheral blood. The source of these receptors is a man between 60 and 75 years old with active or convalescent COVID-19.

This chain links TRBV25-1 with TRBJ1-4, with 7 bases that match TRBD1. Germline CDR1 and CDR2: MGHDK and SYGVNS. This CDR3 has 14 residues. The V gene end was trimmed by 1 base and the J gene end by 10 bases; junction bases not matched to a gene: 6. The CDR3, as DNA: TGTGCCAGCAGTGAATTATGGACAGGCGGAAAACTGTTTTTT. This translates into CASSELWTGGKLFF.

CDR3 coding DNA: TGTGCCAGTAGCGACAGGGGTCAGCCCCAGCATTTT. Its translation is CASSDRGQPQHF. This chain links TRBV19 with TRBJ1-5; 8 bases align to TRBD1. Trimming at V came to 6 bases and at J to 6 bases, leaving 1 base not matched to a gene. CDR3 length: 12 residues. Germline CDR1 and CDR2: LNHDA and SQIVND (reference sequence).

This sequence joins TRBV4-3 and TRBJ1-5, with D possibly being TRBD1 (5 bases). V lost 1 base, J lost 0 bases, and 22 bases lay in between. Germline V lookup: CDR1 LGHNA, CDR2 YSLEER. The CDR3 totals 20 residues. CDR3 DNA sequence: TGCGCCAGCAGCCAAGCGGTGTGGCAGGGTACGGTGGATAGCAATCAGCCCCAGCATTTT. It codes for CASSQAVWQGTVDSNQPQHF.

V and J are TRBV3-1 (or the pseudogene TRBV3-2) and TRBJ1-2, with 10 bases aligning to TRBD1. V gave up 0 bases and J gave up 6 bases; unmatched junction bases: 4. The germline gives CDR1 LGHDT, CDR2 YNNKEL (reference sequence). The CDR3 totals 15 residues. The CDR3 DNA follows: TGTGCCAGCAGCCAAGATCTGGGGACAGGGGATGGCTACACCTTC. This codes for CASSQDLGTGDGYTF.

The chain has TRBV20-1 and TRBJ2-3, with D possibly TRBD2 on 6 matching bases. The germline gives CDR1 DFQATT, CDR2 SNEGSKA (reference sequence). Trimming stripped 3 bases from V and 5 bases from J, with 12 bases between. CDR3 length: 13 amino acids. The CDR3 coding sequence is TGCAGTGCTAGTAGGGTAGCGGAAGATACGCAGTATTTT. Amino acid sequence: CSASRVAEDTQYF.

The V and J genes are TRBV18 and TRBJ1-5; D call uncertain. The V gene lost 2 bases and the J gene lost 1 base, with 9 bases spanning the gap. Germline V gene lookup returns CDR1 KGHSH and CDR2 LQKENI. CDR3 length: 15 residues. As DNA, the CDR3 is TGTGCCAGCTCACCAGAGGGCATAAGCAATCAGCCCCAGCATTTT. It translates to CASSPEGISNQPQHF.

This clone has at least ten counts. The chain links TRBV30 to TRBJ2-7; D remains unclear. Trimming pared 7 bases from V and 2 bases from J, leaving 18 bases between. Germline CDR1 GTSNPN, CDR2 SVGIG (reference sequence). The length of the CDR3 is 14 residues. Here the CDR3 reads CASSYSVSTYEQYF. In DNA, the CDR3 is TGTGCCTCATCCTATTCCGTGAGCACCTACGAGCAGTACTTC.

This sequence joins TRBV7-2 and TRBJ2-7; 12 positions match TRBD2. V dropped 1 base and J dropped 2; count of bases not matched to a gene: 3. This CDR3 is 16 amino acids long. The germline V gene has CDR1 SGHTA and CDR2 FQGNSA. The DNA of the CDR3 is TGTGCCAGCAGCTTAGGACTAGCGGGGGTTCCCTACGAGCAGTACTTC. Its translation: CASSLGLAGVPYEQYF.

This clone was picked up one time. This chain connects TRBV15 to TRBJ2-7; 11 nucleotides match TRBD1. The CDR3 has 17 amino acids. Germline V gene lookup returns CDR1 LNHNV and CDR2 YYDKDF (reference sequence). The ends lost 2 bases at V and 2 bases at J; junction bases unmatched: 8. CDR3 coding DNA: TGTGCCACCAGCAGATCGACCGGGACAGGGGGAACCTACGAGCAGTACTTC. Its translation is CATSRSTGTGGTYEQYF.

V is TRBV5-5 and J is TRBJ1-6; D unclear. V was trimmed by 0 bases and J by 5 bases, leaving 9 bases between them. The germline CDR1 and CDR2 sequences are SGHKS and YYEKEE (reference sequence). This CDR3 is 15 amino acids long. CDR3 DNA sequence: TGTGCCAGCAGCTTGGTATCTAGTGATAATTCACCCCTCCACTTT. Translation gives CASSLVSSDNSPLHF.

The chain is built from TRBV18 and TRBJ1-4; 7 bases match TRBD1. The trim removed 3 bases at V and 8 bases at J, leaving 9 bases unmatched. CDR3 length: 15 residues. From germline, CDR1 is KGHSH and CDR2 LQKENI. CDR3 bases: TGTGCCAGCTCACCCCCTTTGTCAGGGGGGGAAAAACTGTTTTTT. As protein: CASSPPLSGGEKLFF.